This TCR beta chain came from a study of blood T cell repertoires in COVID-19. Profiling relied on immunoSEQ multiplex PCR, and the TCRdb table lists in-frame clones only, not all of them. The data show over 110,000 clones, approximately 85% seen once. Germline CDR1 and CDR2: MDHEN and SYDVKM. Trimming shortened V by 6 bases and J by 3 bases, and 6 bases separated the two germline ends. The CDR3 loop spans 12 amino acids. Material: peripheral blood. The clonotype comes from a man aged 65-85 years with acute or convalescent COVID-19. The chain recombines TRBV28 with TRBJ1-5; D not resolved. The CDR3: CASRQSNQPQHF. The CDR3 DNA follows: TGTGCCAGCAGGCAGTCCAATCAGCCCCAGCATTTT.